This TCR beta chain emerged from a study of blood T cells in healthy people across ages. A J-beta primer mix and a sample-barcoded 5' primer were used in a second PCR of roughly 7 to 12 cycles. Per sample, CDR3-containing paired-end reads numbered at least 2.5 million. TCRdb called the 5' RACE reads again in MiXCR, with one record for every CDR3 protein. The sample holds nearly 1 million distinct CDR3 sequences, just over 50% seen once. The trim removed 3 bases at V and 6 bases at J, leaving 7 bases unmatched. Germline CDR1 reads MDHEN; CDR2 reads SYDVKM. The CDR3 runs to 14 residues. The study, taken as a whole, reports: There were more naive CD4+ cells and higher diversity in long-lived donors than in aged donors. Nothing was known about donor CMV status, and this possibly confounded expanded clonotype changes.

With regard to this clonotype: Antigen unknown.

The receptor was isolated from a woman aged 55-70 years in good health. The chain couples TRBV28 to TRBJ2-7; 8 bases are shared with TRBD1. The sequenced sample consisted of blood. The CDR3 here is CASSLTGDSAEQYF. The CDR3 region has the DNA TGTGCCAGCAGTTTGACAGGGGACTCCGCCGAGCAGTACTTC.